These 2 T cell receptor beta chains were sequenced from one sample in a study of T cell changes during pregnancy in multiple sclerosis. The repertoire was sequenced with immunoSEQ multiplex PCR; TCRdb's copy has only in-frame clones and lacks some. The sample yields 76,000 or so clones, around 95% seen once. The specimen was peripheral blood, collected in the second trimester of pregnancy. Receptor source: a female donor in good health, enrolled as a control in a pregnancy study.

This chain links TRBV5-6 with TRBJ1-2, with 7 bases matching TRBD1. Germline V gene lookup returns CDR1 SGHDT and CDR2 YYEEEE. J lost 4 bases, V lost 3 bases, and 9 bases had no gene match. CDR3 size: 15 residues. DNA of the CDR3: TGTGCCAGCAGCTCTTCCGGGACAGCCTTCTATGGCTACACCTTC. The encoded protein is CASSSSGTAFYGYTF.

The chain has TRBV6-5 and TRBJ1-5, with D unclear. Germline CDR1 reads MNHEY; CDR2 reads SVGAGI. The CDR3 is 14 amino acids. V was pared by 8 bases and J by 9 bases, with 20 bases between. The DNA for the CDR3 is TGTGCCAGCGGAAGCCCTAAGGTGGAGTGGCCCCAGCATTTT. Translating it yields CASGSPKVEWPQHF.